The 27 T cell receptor beta chains reported below all come from one sample, sequenced in a study of blood T cell repertoires in COVID-19. Using immunoSEQ multiplex PCR, the repertoire was profiled, and TCRdb retains in-frame clones only, with some absent. The sample contains about 39,000 clones, 91% of which appear only once. Sequencing was done on a sample of peripheral blood. Every receptor here comes from a man aged 50-60 years with active COVID-19.

The V and J genes are TRBV18 and TRBJ2-7, with a weak D call TRBD1 (6 bases). The germline CDR1 and CDR2 sequences are KGHSH and LQKENI. This CDR3 is 13 amino acids long. Trimming removed 6 bases from V and 5 bases from J, with 14 bases in between. This CDR3 is CASSYKQGHEQYF. CDR3 nucleotide sequence: TGTGCCAGCTCTTACAAACAGGGACACGAGCAGTACTTC.

The sample holds one count of this clone. The rearrangement joins TRBV5-1 to TRBJ1-1; 8 bases fit TRBD1. Germline CDR1 reads SGHRS; CDR2 reads YFSETQ. With 0 bases clipped from V and 1 base from J, the junction kept 8 bases outside the gene matches. This CDR3 has 17 residues. CDR3 nucleotides: TGCGCCAGCAGCTTGGTGGCAGGGGGCATCGGGAACACTGAAGCTTTCTTT. Its translation is CASSLVAGGIGNTEAFF.

The chain combines TRBV5-4 with TRBJ2-3; possibly TRBD2 for D (6 bases). Trimming took 2 bases from V and 2 from J, leaving 9 bases between them. Germline V gene sequence: CDR1 SGHNT, CDR2 YYREEE (reference sequence). The CDR3 is 14 residues long. In DNA form, the CDR3 reads TGTGCCAGCAGCTTTCAGCGGGCCACAGATACGCAGTATTTT. Protein product: CASSFQRATDTQYF.

The rearrangement links TRBV6-5 to TRBJ2-7; no definite D call. Trimming left V 0 bases short and J 6 bases short, with 15 bases between. This CDR3 region has 15 residues. CDR1 and CDR2 (germline): MNHEY, SVGAGI. CDR3 coding DNA: TGTGCCAGCAGTTACTCGAAAGCTTCCTCCCGCGAGCAGTACTTC. Translated, it gives CASSYSKASSREQYF.

The chain joins TRBV25-1 to TRBJ2-1; 7 bases are shared with TRBD1. Germline V gives CDR1 MGHDK, CDR2 SYGVNS. The CDR3 has 13 amino acids. The V segment lost 10 bases and the J segment 3 bases; nucleotides outside the gene matches: 6. CDR3 in amino acids: CATSRDSYNEQFF. In DNA, the CDR3 is TGTGCCACCTCCCGGGACAGCTACAATGAGCAGTTCTTC.

This clone has a single count. The CDR3 region has the DNA TGCAGCGGCAGAATACAGGGCACCGGGGAGCTGTTTTTT. Its translation: CSGRIQGTGELFF. This chain joins TRBV29-1 and TRBJ2-2; tentative D call: TRBD1 (6 bases). The V end was cut by 7 bases, the J end by 4 bases, with 13 bases between. CDR3 size: 13 residues. Germline V gene lookup returns CDR1 SQVTM and CDR2 ANQGSEA.

This chain links TRBV5-8 with TRBJ2-1, with 9 bases that match TRBD1. Germline loops: CDR1 SGHTS, CDR2 YDEGEE. The CDR3 has 16 amino acids. The ends lost 2 bases at V and 3 bases at J; junction bases unmatched: 6. CDR3 residues: CASSLAGTGYYNEQFF. The CDR3, as DNA: TGTGCCAGCAGCTTAGCCGGGACAGGGTACTACAATGAGCAGTTCTTC.

The J gene is TRBJ1-2, the V gene TRBV6-1; no clear D gene. Trimming left V 0 bases short and J 2 bases short, with 13 bases between. Germline CDR1 MNHNS, CDR2 SASEGT. This CDR3 spans 16 amino acids. This CDR3 is CASSEARTGRNYGYTF. The DNA of the CDR3 is TGTGCCAGCAGTGAAGCGAGGACGGGAAGAAACTATGGCTACACCTTC.

The chain recombines TRBV2 with TRBJ1-1; 9 nucleotides match TRBD1. Germline V gene lookup returns CDR1 SNHLY and CDR2 FYNNEI. The CDR3 runs to 14 residues. V was clipped by 6 bases and J by 0 bases; unmatched bases: 2. In DNA, the CDR3 is TGTGCCAGCAGGACAGGGGGGATGAACACTGAAGCTTTCTTT. Amino acid sequence: CASRTGGMNTEAFF.

V is TRBV3-1 (or the pseudogene TRBV3-2) and J is TRBJ1-4, with D uncertain. The CDR3 is made up of 15 amino acids. Germline V lookup: CDR1 LGHDT, CDR2 YNNKEL (reference sequence). V gave up 5 bases and J gave up 2 bases, with 12 bases separating them. CDR3 amino acids: CASSSLELTNEKLFF. CDR3 DNA: TGTGCCAGCAGCTCCCTCGAACTGACTAATGAAAAACTGTTTTTT.

J is TRBJ2-2 and V is TRBV5-1, with D maybe TRBD2 (5 bases). V was cut by 1 base and J by 2 bases, with 12 bases left in between. In germline, CDR1 is SGHRS, CDR2 YFSETQ. CDR3 length: 16 amino acids. This CDR3 reads CASSLLGVDNTGELFF. DNA of the CDR3: TGCGCCAGCAGCTTGTTGGGAGTTGACAACACCGGGGAGCTGTTTTTT.

This chain joins TRBV6-4 and TRBJ2-5; D is possibly TRBD2 (6 bases). The V end was cut by 7 bases, the J end by 4 bases, with 16 bases between. CDR3 length equals 14 residues. Germline CDR1 MRHNA, CDR2 SNTAGT. The CDR3 protein is CASTLRLERETQYF. The CDR3 bases are TGTGCCAGCACCCTAAGACTAGAAAGAGAGACCCAGTACTTC.

CDR3 sequence reads: CASSQGGSGANVLTF. CDR3 coding DNA: TGTGCCAGCAGCCAAGGAGGTTCTGGGGCCAACGTCCTGACTTTC. J is TRBJ2-6 and V is TRBV3-1 (or the pseudogene TRBV3-2); unclear D gene. Germline V gene lookup returns CDR1 LGHDT and CDR2 YNNKEL (reference sequence). The length of the CDR3 is 15 residues. V lost 1 base and J 1 base, leaving 5 bases between the germline ends.

V and J are TRBV2 and TRBJ1-3; no reliable D call. CDR1 is SNHLY and CDR2 is FYNNEI in the germline V gene. V shed 3 bases and J shed 0 bases, with 12 bases lying between them. This CDR3 has 16 residues. CDR3 DNA: TGTGCCAGCAGTGAGTTGAGGAGCGCCTCTGGAAACACCATATATTTT. It translates to CASSELRSASGNTIYF. Drawing the rest from reference TRBV2 and TRBJ1-3, the complete variable domain is EPEVTQTPSHQVTQMGQEVILRCVPISNHLYFYWYRQILGQKVEFLVSFYNNEISEKSEIFDDQFSVERPDGSNFTLKIRSTKLEDSAMYFCASSELRSASGNTIYFGEGSWLTVV.

The genes are TRBV2 and TRBJ2-7; 9 bases map to TRBD2. V lost 9 bases, J lost 6 bases, and 9 bases stayed unmatched. The CDR3 is 13 residues long. The germline V gene encodes CDR1 SNHLY and CDR2 FYNNEI. CDR3 nucleotide sequence: TGTGCCAGTACCGGGACAGCGGGAGGCGAGCAGTACTTC. This codes for CASTGTAGGEQYF.

The chain joins TRBV11-2 to TRBJ2-1, with TRBD2 as a possible D gene (5 bases). This CDR3 is 15 amino acids long. The V gene's germline CDR1 is SGHAT and CDR2 FQNNGV. V shed 6 bases and J shed 0 bases, with 12 bases lying between them. CDR3 region: CASSLRRSSYNEQFF. CDR3 sequence (DNA): TGTGCCAGCAGTCTTAGGAGGAGCTCCTACAATGAGCAGTTCTTC.

In its sample, this clone was seen a few times. The rearrangement joins TRBV6-5 to TRBJ1-1; D is possibly TRBD1 (6 bases). The CDR3 consists of 15 residues. V was clipped by 0 bases and J by 5 bases, with 13 bases between them. CDR1 is MNHEY and CDR2 is SVGAGI in the germline V gene. CDR3: CASSYSNRVETEAFF. The CDR3 bases are TGTGCCAGCAGTTACTCGAACAGGGTTGAGACTGAAGCTTTCTTT.

The CDR3 nucleotides read TGTGCCATCAGTTTACAGGGGGCAAATGGCTACACCTTC. It translates to CAISLQGANGYTF. This chain connects TRBV10-3 to TRBJ1-2, with 9 bases matching TRBD1. The J segment lost 6 bases and the V segment lost 5 bases, leaving 4 bases of the junction unmatched. The CDR3 contains 13 residues. Germline values: CDR1 ENHRY, CDR2 SYGVKD.

V and J are TRBV19 and TRBJ2-7; 10 bases are shared with TRBD2. This CDR3 contains 15 residues. The ends lost 3 bases at V and 3 bases at J; junction bases unmatched: 5. Germline V gene lookup returns CDR1 LNHDA and CDR2 SQIVND (reference sequence). CDR3 region: CASSIGTSDYYEQYF. The CDR3 DNA reads TGTGCCAGTAGTATTGGGACTAGCGATTACTACGAGCAGTACTTC.

The chain joins TRBV6-5 to TRBJ1-1, with 7 positions matching TRBD1. Germline assignment: CDR1 MNHEY and CDR2 SVGAGI. The CDR3 is 13 amino acids. J lost 3 bases, V lost 7 bases, and 5 bases had no gene match. CDR3 loop: CASKNRGYTEAFF. CDR3 coding DNA: TGTGCCAGCAAAAACAGGGGATACACTGAAGCTTTCTTT.

The genes are TRBV10-3 and TRBJ2-1, with 8 nucleotides matching TRBD2. Germline CDR1 ENHRY, CDR2 SYGVKD. V shed 6 bases, J shed 5 bases, and the junction held 6 bases outside the gene matches. The CDR3 is 14 amino acids. This CDR3 reads CAISFGGADNEQFF. DNA of the CDR3: TGTGCCATCAGCTTCGGGGGGGCCGACAATGAGCAGTTCTTC.

The V gene is TRBV10-2, the J gene TRBJ2-1, with 8 bases lining up with TRBD2. The germline CDR1 and CDR2 sequences are WSHSY and SAAADI. This CDR3 is built from 14 residues. The ends lost 7 bases at V and 1 base at J; junction bases unmatched: 3. CDR3: CASNGGGSYNEQFF. CDR3 sequence (DNA): TGCGCCAGCAACGGGGGGGGGTCCTACAATGAGCAGTTCTTC.

The chain employs TRBV5-4 and TRBJ2-5, with 9 bases identical to TRBD1. The length of the CDR3 is 14 residues. V lost 5 bases to trimming and J lost 1 base; unmatched junction nucleotides: 3. Germline CDR1 and CDR2: SGHNT and YYREEE (reference sequence). The CDR3 nucleotides read TGTGCCAGCAGTTTACAGGGGGCCCAAGAGACCCAGTACTTC. Its translation: CASSLQGAQETQYF.

V and J are TRBV5-6 and TRBJ2-3; D not resolved. The CDR3 sequence is 14 residues long. Germline lookup yields CDR1 SGHDT and CDR2 YYEEEE. The V gene lost 4 bases and the J gene lost 3 bases, with 12 bases spanning the gap. The CDR3 sequence is CASSPSGRTDTQYF. As DNA, the CDR3 is TGTGCCAGCAGCCCTTCGGGTCGAACAGATACGCAGTATTTT.

This chain uses TRBV9 with TRBJ2-5; D unresolved. CDR1 is SGDLS, CDR2 YYNGEE, per germline. The CDR3 totals 15 residues. With 0 bases removed from V and 4 bases from J, the gap between germline ends came to 13 bases. CDR3 sequence: CASSVGQAIGETQYF. CDR3 nucleotide sequence: TGTGCCAGCAGCGTAGGCCAAGCTATCGGAGAGACCCAGTACTTC.

This clone was picked up one time. This chain uses TRBV5-1 with TRBJ2-3; 7 bases line up with TRBD2. The CDR3 has 15 amino acids. Germline V lookup: CDR1 SGHRS, CDR2 YFSETQ. Trimming at V came to 4 bases and at J to 2 bases, leaving 7 bases not matched to a gene. The CDR3 protein is CASSPGRPSTDTQYF. The CDR3 nucleotides read TGCGCCAGCAGCCCCGGGAGGCCCTCCACAGATACGCAGTATTTT.

The J gene is TRBJ1-1, the V gene TRBV28; the match to TRBD1 covers 7 bases. The germline V gene encodes CDR1 MDHEN and CDR2 SYDVKM. The V segment lost 2 bases and the J segment 7 bases; nucleotides outside the gene matches: 10. The CDR3 length is 15 residues. The CDR3 protein is CASSLGQARNLEAFF. The CDR3 nucleotides read TGTGCCAGCAGTTTAGGACAGGCCCGTAATCTTGAAGCTTTCTTT.